This T cell receptor beta chain stems from a study of PD-L1 blockade in urothelial cancer. Time point of the sample: peripheral blood 6 weeks after treatment start. The assay was immunoSEQ multiplex PCR, and TCRdb's table has in-frame clones only and misses some. The table shows some 40,000 clones, with about 89% occurring only once. Trimming shortened V by 4 bases and J by 7 bases, and 11 bases separated the two germline ends. Germline assignment: CDR1 SGHDN and CDR2 FVKESK. The CDR3 extends over 13 amino acids. This receptor was taken from a man in his 70s with urothelial cancer. The chain employs TRBV14 and TRBJ2-1; maybe TRBD2 (6 bases). The sample here was PBMCs, taken around atezolizumab (anti-PD-L1) treatment. CDR3 region: CASSLEGWNEQFF. Written as DNA, the CDR3 is TGTGCCAGCAGCCTGGAGGGGTGGAATGAGCAGTTCTTC.